The 30 T cell receptor beta chains in this list originate from one sample, sequenced in a study of T cells in Graves' hyperthyroidism and ophthalmopathy (dated by TCRdb to about 2019). The method behind the library was multiplex PCR. The listed sequencing device is Illumina HiSeq 2000. The TCR beta CDR3 regions were amplified from RNA transcripts. A first-round RT-PCR of the TCR CDR3 used the HTBI primer set with the Qiagen OneStep RT-PCR kit. Through fastp at Q25 and MiXCR, TCRdb rebuilt clones from the public reads, retaining in-frame beta chains. Rows are combined by CDR3 protein, so each entry shows the most common genes and DNA. Present in this sample are roughly 750,000 distinct CDR3 sequences, 16% of which were seen just once. Of the sample, roughly 8% falls within the top ten clones. Specimen: blood. Receptor source: a man between 18 and 29 years old with Graves' hyperthyroidism.

V is TRBV28 and J is TRBJ2-1, with a tentative D call TRBD2 (6 bases). Trimming left V 1 base short and J 9 bases short, with 16 bases between. CDR1 is MDHEN and CDR2 is SYDVKM in the germline V gene. This CDR3 is built from 15 residues. CDR3 nucleotide sequence: TGTGCCAGCAGTTTATCCCAACGCGGGGTCATTGAGCAGTTCTTC. This sequence encodes CASSLSQRGVIEQFF.

This clonotype was seen a few times. This CDR3 reads CASSSTGGTNTGELFF. The CDR3 DNA is TGTGCCAGCAGCTCCACAGGGGGAACGAACACCGGGGAGCTGTTTTTT. The rearrangement uses TRBV7-2 and TRBJ2-2; 8 positions agree with TRBD1. The trim removed 4 bases at V and 0 bases at J, leaving 4 bases unmatched. This CDR3 spans 16 amino acids. The germline V gene has CDR1 SGHTA and CDR2 FQGNSA. Looking up the rest from reference TRBV7-2 and TRBJ2-2 gives the full variable domain: GAGVSQSPSNKVTEKGKDVELRCDPISGHTALYWYRQSLGQGLEFLIYFQGNSAPDKSGLPSDRFSAERTGGSVSTLTIQRTQQEDSAVYLCASSSTGGTNTGELFFGEGSRLTVL.

This clonotype was picked up a small number of times. The chain joins TRBV28 to TRBJ1-2; maybe TRBD1 (5 bases). V shed 2 bases and J shed 0 bases, with 13 bases lying between them. Germline V gene sequence: CDR1 MDHEN, CDR2 SYDVKM. This CDR3 comprises 16 residues. The CDR3 loop reads CASSLAGRPANYGYTF. The CDR3 DNA is TGTGCCAGCAGTTTAGCGGGACGCCCGGCTAACTATGGCTACACCTTC.

This clonotype occurred many times. The chain employs TRBV28 and TRBJ2-2; D unclear. There are 15 residues in the CDR3. Per the germline V gene, CDR1 is MDHEN and CDR2 is SYDVKM. Trimming shortened V by 2 bases and J by 3 bases, and 10 bases separated the two germline ends. CDR3 residues: CASSLEYFYTGELFF. The CDR3, as DNA: TGTGCCAGCAGTTTAGAGTACTTCTACACCGGGGAGCTGTTTTTT.

The sample holds many counts of this clonotype. This chain links TRBV7-9 with TRBJ2-5, with 9 nucleotides matching TRBD1. The V and J ends lost 4 bases and 5 bases, in that order; junction bases with no gene match: 8. In germline, CDR1 is SEHNR, CDR2 FQNEAQ (reference sequence). The CDR3 runs to 15 residues. Written as DNA, the CDR3 is TGTGCCAGCAGCTCACACAGGGGGCGAGTGGAGACCCAGTACTTC. Translation: CASSSHRGRVETQYF. The variable domain in full, with the rest retrieved from reference TRBV7-9 and TRBJ2-5, is DTGVSQNPRHKITKRGQNVTFRCDPISEHNRLYWYRQTLGQGPEFLTYFQNEAQLEKSRLLSDRFSAERPKGSFSTLEIQRTEQGDSAMYLCASSSHRGRVETQYFGPGTRLLVL.

This chain links TRBV3-1 with TRBJ1-1; a possible D gene is TRBD1 (5 bases). From germline, CDR1 is LGHDT and CDR2 YNNKEL (reference sequence). Trimming took 0 bases from V and 5 from J, leaving 16 bases between them. CDR3 size: 16 residues. Written as DNA, the CDR3 is TGTGCCAGCAGCCAAGATTGGGGACGTGTGTGGACTGAAGCTTTCTTT. It yields the protein CASSQDWGRVWTEAFF.

This clonotype was counted a few times. The chain recombines TRBV14 with TRBJ2-3; D might be TRBD2 (6 bases). Germline CDR1 reads SGHDN; CDR2 reads FVKESK. Trimming removed 5 bases from V and 0 bases from J, with 12 bases in between. This CDR3 region has 15 residues. The chain's CDR3 is CASSSQRASTDTQYF. The CDR3 DNA follows: TGTGCCAGCAGCTCGCAGCGGGCTAGCACAGATACGCAGTATTTT. Full variable domain (rest looked up from reference TRBV14 and TRBJ2-3): EAGVTQFPSHSVIEKGQTVTLRCDPISGHDNLYWYRRVMGKEIKFLLHFVKESKQDESGMPNNRFLAERTGGTYSTLKVQPAELEDSGVYFCASSSQRASTDTQYFGPGTRLTVL.

This clonotype has at least ten counts. The chain is built from TRBV28 and TRBJ2-5, with 10 bases aligning to TRBD1. This CDR3 spans 15 amino acids. V dropped 2 bases and J dropped 1; count of bases not matched to a gene: 1. Germline-derived CDR1 and CDR2 are MDHEN and SYDVKM. The CDR3 bases are TGTGCCAGCAGTTTAGGGACAGGGGTCCAAGAGACCCAGTACTTC. It is translated as CASSLGTGVQETQYF. Full variable domain (rest looked up from reference TRBV28 and TRBJ2-5): DVKVTQSSRYLVKRTGEKVFLECVQDMDHENMFWYRQDPGLGLRLIYFSYDVKMKEKGDIPEGYSVSREKKERFSLILESASTNQTSMYLCASSLGTGVQETQYFGPGTRLLVL.

The rearrangement uses TRBV6-1 and TRBJ2-1, with TRBD1 identical over 8 bases. Trimming took 6 bases from V and 0 from J; bases not matched to a gene: 4. Germline CDR1 and CDR2: MNHNS and SASEGT. CDR3 length equals 15 residues. Here the CDR3 DNA reads TGTGCCAGCAGGTCGGACAGGGCCTCCTACAATGAGCAGTTCTTC. Amino acids: CASRSDRASYNEQFF.

This clonotype has a handful of counts. The J gene is TRBJ2-7, the V gene TRBV7-2; D is perhaps TRBD1 (6 bases). CDR1 SGHTA and CDR2 FQGNSA come from the germline V gene. The CDR3 loop spans 14 amino acids. Between the trimmed V and J ends, which lost 5 bases and 2 bases, there was a span of 13 bases. The CDR3 nucleotides read TGTGCCAGCAGCACCCACAGGGTTCCCTACGAGCAGTACTTC. It yields the protein CASSTHRVPYEQYF.

The table lists this clonotype with many counts. This chain links TRBV7-2 with TRBJ2-1; D is possibly TRBD1 (6 bases). This CDR3 contains 14 residues. The V end lost 5 bases, the J end lost 10 bases, and 18 bases lay between the germline ends. Germline V gene sequence: CDR1 SGHTA, CDR2 FQGNSA. This CDR3 reads CASSIPGAIREQFF. In nucleotides, the CDR3 is TGTGCCAGCAGCATACCAGGGGCGATTCGGGAGCAGTTCTTC.

In its sample, this clonotype was seen many times. The chain uses TRBV7-9 and TRBJ2-7; D possibly corresponds to TRBD2 (5 bases). Germline assignment: CDR1 SEHNR and CDR2 FQNEAQ (reference sequence). The CDR3 length is 14 residues. V lost 4 bases and J lost 1, with 11 bases in between. The CDR3 DNA follows: TGTGCCAGCAGCTCACAAGACTATTCCTACGAGCAGTACTTC. Protein sequence: CASSSQDYSYEQYF.

In its sample, this clonotype was seen a few times. The chain is built from TRBV19 and TRBJ2-3; no definite D call. Trimming stripped 2 bases from V and 6 bases from J, with 9 bases between. The germline CDR1 and CDR2 sequences are LNHDA and SQIVND (reference sequence). The CDR3 spans 13 residues. The CDR3 region has the DNA TGTGCCAGTAGTATAACATTTGCGGATACGCAGTATTTT. Its translation: CASSITFADTQYF.

V gene TRBV5-4 combines with J gene TRBJ2-5; 7 bases are shared with TRBD1. The CDR3 extends over 14 amino acids. Germline loops: CDR1 SGHNT, CDR2 YYREEE (reference sequence). V lost 5 bases and J lost 1; bases outside the gene matches: 5. In DNA form, the CDR3 reads TGTGCCAGCAGAAAACGGGACAGCCAAGAGACCCAGTACTTC. Its translation is CASRKRDSQETQYF.

This clonotype was detected only a few times. The chain joins TRBV5-1 to TRBJ2-3; a weak D match, TRBD2 (6 bases). CDR3 length: 14 residues. Germline assignment: CDR1 SGHRS and CDR2 YFSETQ. Trimming removed 7 bases from V and 3 bases from J, with 15 bases in between. CDR3: CASGGTEITDTQYF. CDR3 bases: TGCGCCAGCGGCGGGACGGAAATTACAGATACGCAGTATTTT.

Ten or more counts support this clonotype. The genes are TRBV7-2 and TRBJ2-7; D could derive from TRBD1 or TRBD2 (5 bases each). V dropped 4 bases and J dropped 1 base, with 11 bases sitting between them. The CDR3 spans 14 residues. Germline V gene sequence: CDR1 SGHTA, CDR2 FQGNSA. The CDR3 region has the DNA TGTGCCAGCAGCTCCCGGGACCTTTCCTACGAGCAGTACTTC. Translating gives CASSSRDLSYEQYF.

This clonotype was counted at least ten times. This chain links TRBV30 with TRBJ2-2; tentatively, D is TRBD1 or TRBD2 (5 bases each). V was shortened by 3 bases and J by 4 bases, with 24 bases between the two germline ends. The CDR3 extends over 18 amino acids. From germline, CDR1 is GTSNPN and CDR2 SVGIG (reference sequence). This CDR3 reads CAWSPSGTAIRGTGELFF. CDR3 coding DNA: TGTGCCTGGAGCCCGTCCGGGACGGCCATCCGGGGCACCGGGGAGCTGTTTTTT.

This clonotype turned up a few times. The genes are TRBV12-3 or TRBV12-4 and TRBJ1-2, with D possibly being TRBD1 (5 bases). This CDR3 has 15 amino acids. V lost 3 bases and J lost 4, with 15 bases in between. DNA for the CDR3: TGTGCCAGCAGTTTGTTTCTGGGGCGAGGCTATGGCTACACCTTC. Translated: CASSLFLGRGYGYTF.

The chain has TRBV6-5 and TRBJ2-1; possibly TRBD2 for D (6 bases). The CDR3 covers 16 residues. The V gene's germline CDR1 is MNHEY and CDR2 SVGAGI. Deletions cut 5 bases from V and 0 bases from J, with 14 bases between. The CDR3 DNA reads TGTGCCAGCAGTACACTGGTGGGACTCTCCTACAATGAGCAGTTCTTC. Encoded protein: CASSTLVGLSYNEQFF.

CDR3 sequence (DNA): TGTGCCAGCAGCTCTACCGGGACTAGATCCGGGGAGCTGTTTTTT. It specifies CASSSTGTRSGELFF. The gene calls are TRBV7-2 and TRBJ2-2, with 8 bases fitting TRBD2. Germline CDR1 is SGHTA and CDR2 is FQGNSA. This CDR3 spans 15 amino acids. After removal of 4 bases from V and 6 bases from J, the junction contained 7 bases not matched to a gene.

Ten or more counts support this clonotype. The gene calls are TRBV11-2 and TRBJ2-1; 8 bases align to TRBD2. The CDR3 spans 17 residues. Trimming took 2 bases from V and 3 from J; bases not matched to a gene: 9. Germline V gene lookup returns CDR1 SGHAT and CDR2 FQNNGV. This chain's CDR3 is CASSLRVGRAIYNEQFF. In DNA form, the CDR3 reads TGTGCCAGCAGCTTAAGAGTCGGGAGGGCCATCTACAATGAGCAGTTCTTC.

This sequence joins TRBV20-1 and TRBJ2-1; 10 nucleotides align to TRBD2. Germline CDR1 reads DFQATT; CDR2 reads SNEGSKA (reference sequence). The V and J ends lost 6 bases and 7 bases, in that order; junction bases with no gene match: 6. CDR3 length: 13 amino acids. This CDR3 reads CSAIASGSNEQFF. The CDR3 bases are TGCAGTGCCATCGCTAGCGGGAGTAATGAGCAGTTCTTC.

This clonotype was counted ten times or more. The rearrangement uses TRBV18 and TRBJ2-3; possible D gene TRBD2, 6 bases. This CDR3 comprises 15 residues. CDR1 KGHSH and CDR2 LQKENI come from the germline V gene. Trimming pared 3 bases from V and 2 bases from J, leaving 12 bases between. In DNA form, the CDR3 reads TGTGCCAGCTCACCGGAGCGGGCCCTCACAGATACGCAGTATTTT. Translation gives CASSPERALTDTQYF.

This clonotype was detected many times. This chain links TRBV13 with TRBJ2-5; 8 nucleotides match TRBD1. The germline gives CDR1 PRHDT, CDR2 FYEKMQ (reference sequence). V shed 0 bases, J shed 5 bases, and the junction held 5 bases outside the gene matches. This CDR3 is built from 15 residues. CDR3 protein: CASSLGDRGIETQYF. The CDR3 region has the DNA TGTGCCAGCAGCTTAGGCGACAGGGGTATTGAGACCCAGTACTTC.

The chain combines TRBV4-1 with TRBJ2-1; 10 bases map to TRBD1. CDR3 length: 17 residues. V was clipped by 4 bases and J by 5 bases; unmatched bases: 11. Germline lookup yields CDR1 MGHRA and CDR2 YSYEKL. The DNA for the CDR3 is TGCGCCAGCAGCCCGAGGTCCGGGACAGGGGCCAACAATGAGCAGTTCTTC. Translating it yields CASSPRSGTGANNEQFF.

This clonotype was detected only a few times. The chain has TRBV20-1 and TRBJ1-2; TRBD1 matches at 7 bases. Trimming took 7 bases from V and 7 from J; bases not matched to a gene: 9. Germline V CDR1 and CDR2: DFQATT, SNEGSKA (reference sequence). CDR3 length: 12 amino acids. As DNA, the CDR3 is TGCAGTGGCCCGACAGGGCGGGGTGGCTACACCTTC. Protein sequence: CSGPTGRGGYTF.

The J gene is TRBJ2-1, the V gene TRBV4-2, with TRBD2 as a possible D gene (5 bases). The length of the CDR3 is 15 residues. Trimming pared 1 base from V and 6 bases from J, leaving 13 bases between. Germline V gene data show CDR1 as LGHNA and CDR2 as YNFKEQ. CDR3 sequence reads: CASSQGVGVVNEQFF. The CDR3 DNA follows: TGTGCCAGCAGCCAAGGGGTGGGAGTGGTCAATGAGCAGTTCTTC.

This clonotype was found a few times. A read error is possible here, since a much larger clone lies one base away. The chain joins TRBV3-1 to TRBJ2-1, with 8 positions matching TRBD2. Germline CDR1 and CDR2: LGHDT and YNNKEL (reference sequence). This CDR3 is built from 19 residues. Unmatched junction bases numbered 18, after V lost 4 bases and J lost 4 bases. As DNA, the CDR3 is TGTGCCAGCAGCCCTACCGGGAGGGCGGGGCCGCCAATTTACAATGAGCAGTTCTTC. It encodes CASSPTGRAGPPIYNEQFF.

This clonotype was picked up a small number of times. V is TRBV4-1 and J is TRBJ1-6, with unresolved D. Trimming took off 3 bases at V and 10 bases at J, with 16 bases between the two ends. This CDR3 comprises 15 residues. CDR1 and CDR2 from the germline V gene are MGHRA and YSYEKL. CDR3 protein: CASSQPLQRGSPLHF. CDR3 bases: TGCGCCAGCAGCCAGCCTCTCCAGCGGGGATCACCCCTCCACTTT.

To note about this clonotype: One end of the junction does not line up with germline, which may come from a read error. This chain links TRBV28 with TRBJ2-3; 7 positions match TRBD2. This CDR3 has 17 residues. Looked up from germline, CDR1 is MDHEN and CDR2 is SYDVKM. CDR3 coding DNA: TGTGCCAGCAGTCCAACACTAGCGAGTACTAGCACAGATGCGCAGTATTTT. Its protein product is CASSPTLASTSTDAQYF.